A single sample is the source of the 10 T cell receptor beta chains below, sequenced in a study of T cell responses to AZD1222 COVID-19 vaccine. The protocol was immunoSEQ multiplex PCR, while the TCRdb copy is restricted to in-frame clones and leaves out a portion. The table lists 150,000 or so clones, roughly nine tenths of them singletons, with more than 1.3% in the top ten. Sample: peripheral blood, taken on day 0 of AZD1222 vaccination. The source is an adult in good health.

The chain recombines TRBV12-5 with TRBJ1-5, with unresolved D. Germline-derived CDR1 and CDR2 are LGHNT and FRNRAP. V lost 0 bases, J lost 4 bases, and 4 bases lay in between. CDR3 length: 13 residues. CDR3 sequence (DNA): TGTGCTAGTGGTTTGGTCCCAAATCAGCCCCAGCATTTT. Amino acids: CASGLVPNQPQHF.

This chain joins TRBV30 and TRBJ1-1; the D gene is possibly TRBD1 (5 bases). The CDR3 covers 16 residues. V gave up 0 bases and J gave up 0 bases, with 14 bases separating them. Germline V lookup: CDR1 GTSNPN, CDR2 SVGIG (reference sequence). The DNA of the CDR3 is TGTGCCTGGAGTGTAAAGGGGTCAGGGTTGAACACTGAAGCTTTCTTT. Protein product: CAWSVKGSGLNTEAFF.

The chain combines TRBV24-1 with TRBJ2-7; D ambiguous. The ends were cut back, 4 bases at V and 6 bases at J, with 6 bases in the middle. This CDR3 has 11 amino acids. The germline CDR1 and CDR2 sequences are KGHDR and SFDVKD. The CDR3 sequence is CATSDGFEQYF. DNA of the CDR3: TGTGCCACCAGTGACGGTTTCGAGCAGTACTTC.

This chain links TRBV5-4 with TRBJ2-7, with a possible D match to TRBD2 (6 bases). Per the germline V gene, CDR1 is SGHNT and CDR2 is YYREEE (reference sequence). Trimming removed 3 bases at V and 2 bases at J, with 15 bases between. There are 15 residues in the CDR3. For the CDR3, the DNA is TGTGCCAGCAGCTATGCTGGCGGGGCCGCCTACGAGCAGTACTTC. Its translation is CASSYAGGAAYEQYF.

The chain joins TRBV7-9 to TRBJ1-6; TRBD1 agrees at 9 bases. This CDR3 contains 15 residues. V trimming: 4 bases; J trimming: 9 bases; junction bases outside the gene matches: 7. The germline V gene has CDR1 SEHNR and CDR2 FQNEAQ (reference sequence). CDR3 sequence: CASSSRTGDTSPLHF. CDR3 nucleotides: TGTGCCAGCAGCTCCCGGACAGGGGACACTTCACCCCTCCACTTT. Together with reference TRBV7-9 and TRBJ1-6, the CDR3 gives the full variable domain: DTGVSQNPRHKITKRGQNVTFRCDPISEHNRLYWYRQTLGQGPEFLTYFQNEAQLEKSRLLSDRFSAERPKGSFSTLEIQRTEQGDSAMYLCASSSRTGDTSPLHFGNGTRLTVT.

The CDR3 is CASSPTGGSYNEQFF. In nucleotides, the CDR3 is TGTGCCAGCAGCCCAACAGGGGGCTCCTACAATGAGCAGTTCTTC. The chain has TRBV9 and TRBJ2-1; 8 bases are shared with TRBD1. This CDR3 has 15 residues. J gave up 0 bases and V 4 bases, and 3 bases lay outside the gene matches. CDR1 is SGDLS and CDR2 is YYNGEE in the germline V gene.

The CDR3 DNA is TGTGCCAGCAGTCTTGACGACAGGGTCTACAATGAGCAGTTCTTC. Its translation is CASSLDDRVYNEQFF. The rearrangement links TRBV6-5 to TRBJ2-1; TRBD1 aligns across 7 bases. Losses at the gene ends were 5 bases for V and 3 bases for J; bases not matched to a gene: 7. This CDR3 region has 15 residues. Germline V gene data show CDR1 as MNHEY and CDR2 as SVGAGI.

The chain uses TRBV6-2 or TRBV6-3 and TRBJ2-7; 8 bases line up with TRBD1. CDR3 length: 15 residues. Germline V gives CDR1 MNHEY, CDR2 SVGEGT. Losses at the gene ends were 6 bases for V and 0 bases for J; bases not matched to a gene: 7. DNA for the CDR3: TGTGCCAGCAGCAAGGGACAGGCGATCTCCTACGAGCAGTACTTC. Translated: CASSKGQAISYEQYF.

This clone was detected a few times. The rearrangement uses TRBV4-3 and TRBJ1-2; D may be TRBD1 (5 bases). The germline V gene encodes CDR1 LGHNA and CDR2 YSLEER. V was trimmed by 4 bases and J by 3 bases, leaving 15 bases between them. The CDR3 consists of 15 residues. The CDR3 is CASSPTGQDHYGYTF. The CDR3 nucleotides are TGCGCCAGCAGCCCCACGGGGCAGGACCACTATGGCTACACCTTC.

The chain is built from TRBV18 and TRBJ2-2; D uncertain. Germline CDR1 and CDR2: KGHSH and LQKENI. This CDR3 is built from 12 residues. With 2 bases removed from V and 6 bases from J, the gap between germline ends came to 4 bases. CDR3: CASSPMAGELFF. The CDR3, as DNA: TGTGCCAGCTCACCAATGGCCGGGGAGCTGTTTTTT.